The 17 T cell receptor beta chains in this list originate from one sample, sequenced in a study of cytomegalovirus exposure and HLA in healthy donors. The PCR employed 60 Vbeta primers together with 13 Jbeta primers. Profiled with immunoSEQ multiplex PCR; TCRdb holds only in-frame clones, not every one. Of about 99,000 clones listed, around 73% are singletons. Sequencing used PBMCs. The receptors derive from a man in his forties in good health and CMV-seronegative.

The chain combines TRBV29-1 with TRBJ2-5; TRBD2 agrees at 13 bases. The length of the CDR3 is 15 residues. V was clipped by 4 bases and J by 4 bases; unmatched bases: 6. CDR1 and CDR2 (germline): SQVTM, ANQGSEA. This chain's CDR3 is CSVVPTSGRGETQYF. CDR3 nucleotide sequence: TGCAGCGTTGTGCCCACTAGCGGGAGGGGAGAGACCCAGTACTTC.

The V gene is TRBV7-9, the J gene TRBJ1-1; D is perhaps TRBD1 (5 bases). Trimming stripped 0 bases from V and 3 bases from J, with 8 bases between. The CDR3 covers 14 residues. Germline values: CDR1 SEHNR, CDR2 FQNEAQ (reference sequence). CDR3 loop: CASSLAGVDTEAFF. CDR3 coding DNA: TGTGCCAGCAGCTTAGCAGGGGTGGACACTGAAGCTTTCTTT.

This clone was seen only a few times. The CDR3 nucleotides are TGTGCCTCTAGAAGCACAGATACGCAGTATTTT. Translating gives CASRSTDTQYF. V usage is TRBV6-1 and J usage is TRBJ2-3; D remains ambiguous. The CDR3 extends over 11 amino acids. CDR1 is MNHNS, CDR2 SASEGT, per germline. Deletions cut 11 bases from V and 0 bases from J, with 6 bases between.

The genes are TRBV11-1 and TRBJ2-7, with a possible D match to TRBD2 (5 bases). The CDR3 consists of 16 residues. The germline V gene has CDR1 SGHAT and CDR2 FQDESV (reference sequence). Trimming shortened V by 1 base and J by 0 bases, and 13 bases separated the two germline ends. CDR3 nucleotide sequence: TGTGCCAGCAGCTTAGTCGGAGGCACGACCTCCTACGAGCAGTACTTC. Its protein is CASSLVGGTTSYEQYF.

The J gene is TRBJ2-3, the V gene TRBV5-4; TRBD2 matches at 7 bases. The CDR3 spans 14 residues. J gave up 5 bases and V 1 base, and 4 bases lay outside the gene matches. Germline-derived CDR1 and CDR2 are SGHNT and YYREEE (reference sequence). The CDR3 DNA reads TGTGCCAGCAGCTTGTCAGGCGGGAGAGATACGCAGTATTTT. Protein product: CASSLSGGRDTQYF. The full variable domain, completed using reference TRBV5-4 and TRBJ2-3, is ETGVTQSPTHLIKTRGQQVTLRCSSQSGHNTVSWYQQALGQGPQFIFQYYREEENGRGNFPPRFSGLQFPNYSSELNVNALELDDSALYLCASSLSGGRDTQYFGPGTRLTVL.

The rearrangement joins TRBV7-8 to TRBJ2-1; 10 bases are a match to TRBD2. Looked up from germline, CDR1 is SGHVS and CDR2 is FQNEAQ. The CDR3 is 18 amino acids. Trimming at V came to 2 bases and at J to 3 bases, leaving 10 bases not matched to a gene. This CDR3 is CASSLLVASGGLYNEQFF. CDR3 coding DNA: TGTGCCAGCAGCTTATTAGTGGCTAGCGGGGGTCTCTACAATGAGCAGTTCTTC.

The genes are TRBV2 and TRBJ1-5, with a possible D match to TRBD1 (5 bases). This CDR3 is 16 amino acids long. The V gene's germline CDR1 is SNHLY and CDR2 FYNNEI. V was trimmed by 2 bases and J by 4 bases, leaving 15 bases between them. CDR3: CASSEQQGRWNQPQHF. The CDR3 DNA follows: TGTGCCAGCAGTGAACAGCAGGGCCGCTGGAATCAGCCCCAGCATTTT.

This clone is judged medium-sized. The rearrangement links TRBV29-1 to TRBJ2-7; 12 nucleotides line up with TRBD2. V trimming: 5 bases; J trimming: 2 bases; junction bases outside the gene matches: 4. The germline V gene encodes CDR1 SQVTM and CDR2 ANQGSEA. The CDR3 length is 14 residues. Here the CDR3 DNA reads TGCAGCGTTTCGGGACTAGCGGGTCCCTACGAGCAGTACTTC. Translating it yields CSVSGLAGPYEQYF.

This chain connects TRBV10-3 to TRBJ2-2; D might be TRBD2 (5 bases). V gave up 9 bases and J gave up 4 bases, with 15 bases separating them. The CDR3 is made up of 14 amino acids. Germline V gene lookup returns CDR1 ENHRY and CDR2 SYGVKD. The CDR3: CAIHAIGGTGELFF. The CDR3 coding sequence is TGTGCCATTCACGCTATCGGAGGCACCGGGGAGCTGTTTTTT.

The gene calls are TRBV13 and TRBJ1-2; 7 bases match TRBD1. Germline values: CDR1 PRHDT, CDR2 FYEKMQ (reference sequence). This CDR3 has 15 residues. V trimming: 2 bases; J trimming: 5 bases; junction bases outside the gene matches: 8. CDR3 coding DNA: TGTGCCAGCAGCTTATCGAGGACAGGCCCTTATGGCTACACCTTC. Protein sequence: CASSLSRTGPYGYTF. Full variable domain (missing parts from reference TRBV13 and TRBJ1-2): AAGVIQSPRHLIKEKRETATLKCYPIPRHDTVYWYQQGPGQDPQFLISFYEKMQSDKGSIPDRFSAQQFSDYHSELNMSSLELGDSALYFCASSLSRTGPYGYTFGSGTRLTVV.

This chain joins TRBV11-2 and TRBJ2-3; tentative D call: TRBD2 (6 bases). Trimming took off 1 base at V and 6 bases at J, with 11 bases between the two ends. This CDR3 is 14 amino acids long. Per the germline V gene, CDR1 is SGHAT and CDR2 is FQNNGV. The DNA of the CDR3 is TGTGCCAGCAGCTTAGGAGGAGGGAGGGATACGCAGTATTTT. Its protein product is CASSLGGGRDTQYF. The whole variable domain, filled in from reference TRBV11-2 and TRBJ2-3, reads EAGVAQSPRYKIIEKRQSVAFWCNPISGHATLYWYQQILGQGPKLLIQFQNNGVVDDSQLPKDRFSAERLKGVDSTLKIQPAKLEDSAVYLCASSLGGGRDTQYFGPGTRLTVL.

V is TRBV28 and J is TRBJ2-7; 10 bases fit TRBD2. Germline CDR1 is MDHEN and CDR2 is SYDVKM. The CDR3 covers 15 residues. V shed 2 bases and J 4 bases; nucleotides not matched to a gene: 5. The CDR3 region has the DNA TGTGCCAGCAGTTTAGGCGAAGCGGGGGGGTACGAGCAGTACTTC. Translation gives CASSLGEAGGYEQYF.

V and J are TRBV5-8 and TRBJ1-4; D is undetermined. Germline-derived CDR1 and CDR2 are SGHTS and YDEGEE. The ends were cut back, 3 bases at V and 0 bases at J, with 9 bases in the middle. This CDR3 comprises 15 residues. The CDR3 DNA is TGTGCCAGCAGCTCCCAGGTCGCAACTAATGAAAAACTGTTTTTT. It yields the protein CASSSQVATNEKLFF.

The CDR3 sequence is CASSVSGGPGNEQFF. In DNA form, the CDR3 reads TGCGCCAGCAGCGTTAGCGGGGGGCCGGGCAATGAGCAGTTCTTC. This chain connects TRBV5-1 to TRBJ2-1; 10 bases match TRBD2. Germline CDR1 is SGHRS and CDR2 is YFSETQ. J gave up 6 bases and V 4 bases, and 7 bases lay outside the gene matches. CDR3 length: 15 amino acids.

This clone has just one count. The gene calls are TRBV29-1 and TRBJ1-2; D uncertain. CDR1 is SQVTM, CDR2 ANQGSEA, per germline. This CDR3 is built from 12 residues. Between the trimmed V and J ends, which lost 3 bases and 5 bases, there was a span of 10 bases. The CDR3 coding sequence is TGCAGCGTTGAGGTCGGTTCGTATGGCTACACCTTC. Translating it yields CSVEVGSYGYTF.

V usage is TRBV6-5 and J usage is TRBJ2-5; TRBD2 aligns across 11 bases. The germline gives CDR1 MNHEY, CDR2 SVGAGI. The CDR3 covers 15 residues. V trimming: 4 bases; J trimming: 4 bases; junction bases outside the gene matches: 5. The CDR3, as DNA: TGTGCCAGCAGTTCCCGGACTAGCGGGTTAGAGACCCAGTACTTC. Its protein is CASSSRTSGLETQYF.

The chain carries TRBV4-1 and TRBJ1-2; D gene unclear. The CDR3 spans 14 residues. Trimming cost V 0 bases and J 5 bases, with 10 bases left between them. The V gene's germline CDR1 is MGHRA and CDR2 YSYEKL. In DNA, the CDR3 is TGCGCCAGCAGCCAAGAATTCGGGAAGTATGGCTACACCTTC. Its translation is CASSQEFGKYGYTF.